This TCR beta chain was recovered during a study of blood T cell repertoires in COVID-19 (dated by TCRdb to the early 2020s). General notes on the study: Collaborator samples came from the United States, Italy and Spain and covered acute and convalescent phases of COVID-19. The prospective study material was composed of cDNA or gDNA derived from T cells, B-cell-depleted T cells, or PBMCs. The dataset comprised deeply sampled blood TCRbeta repertoires from subjects exposed to, actively infected with, or recovered from COVID-19. The repertoires were made available in a free public database intended to serve as a resource for research on the immune response to SARS-CoV-2. The samples were drawn from two sources: the first 160 participants of the ongoing ImmuneRACE study, and 1,254 subjects contributed by 6 global collaborators. Nearly every sample came with metadata listing a de-identified subject ID, COVID-19 status, age in years and sex. Where available, HLA class I and class II types were obtained from metadata supplied by the sample provider rather than from assay-based typing.

Study-wide conclusions, independent of this receptor: The quantity of clinical and demographic metadata differed by source and by participant and was supplied without curation.

As concerns this clone: It lacks a known antigen. Base qualities are not recorded, but no much larger clone differs from it by a single base.

The CDR3 has 16 amino acids, counting the end cysteine and phenylalanine. Left in the record is the CDR3 DNA by itself, 48 bases read in frame from the first base. The collaborating institutions used their own protocols to collect whole blood in K2EDTA tubes. For TCRbeta analysis, collaborators shipped samples as frozen whole blood, isolated PBMCs, or DNA extracted from either of those sample types. The immunoSEQ Assay, a bias-controlled multiplex PCR, was used to amplify TCRbeta CDR3 regions from genomic DNA. As for the original processing: Within the assay, amplification of reference gene primers was used to estimate how many nucleated cells each sample contained. To quantify the absolute abundance of each unique TCRbeta CDR3 rearrangement, sequence reads were collapsed and filtered. Productive Simpson clonality was computed per sample as the square root of Simpson's diversity index over productive rearrangements. Not all clones reach the TCRdb copy of this immuneACCESS table, which keeps in-frame sequences only. Checked studies attribute under half of the gap to unresolved V genes and leave the rest unexplained. V, J and clone size derive from that table, while D and trimming were established from the DNA sequence. A total of fewer than 120,000 clones appear in this sample, over 65% of them only once. The ten biggest clones cover more than 3.5% of the sample.

The clonotype originates from a woman aged 80 or over with acute or convalescent COVID-19. The chain couples TRBV21-1 to TRBJ2-7; TRBD2, the table's D call, lacks a check against the DNA. TRBV21-1 is recorded as a pseudogene. Sequencing input: peripheral blood. The CDR3 reads as follows: CASSKAREVFSYEQYF. The DNA is as follows: TGTGCCAGCAGCAAAGCGCGGGAGGTGTTTAGCTACGAGCAGTACTTC.